Listed here are 23 T cell receptor beta chains from one sample, sequenced in a study of cytomegalovirus exposure and HLA in healthy donors. With 60 Vbeta and 13 Jbeta primers, the PCR was carried out. Assay: immunoSEQ multiplex PCR; the TCRdb copy retains only in-frame clones and omits some. The table lists 150,000 or so clones, under 80% of them singletons. Sequenced sample: PBMCs. These receptors were obtained from a female donor in good health and CMV-seronegative.

The chain joins TRBV7-2 to TRBJ2-6; 9 bases fit TRBD1. Germline trimming cut 5 bases from V and 1 base from J; bases unmatched to any gene: 6. The CDR3 has 17 amino acids. Germline loops: CDR1 SGHTA, CDR2 FQGNSA. The CDR3: CASSQGQGRSGANVLTF. In DNA, the CDR3 is TGTGCCAGCAGCCAAGGACAGGGGAGGTCTGGGGCCAACGTCCTGACTTTC. Supplemented by reference TRBV7-2 and TRBJ2-6, the full variable domain reads GAGVSQSPSNKVTEKGKDVELRCDPISGHTALYWYRQSLGQGLEFLIYFQGNSAPDKSGLPSDRFSAERTGGSVSTLTIQRTQQEDSAVYLCASSQGQGRSGANVLTFGAGSRLTVL.

This clone was detected only a few times. V usage is TRBV4-1 and J usage is TRBJ1-1; possible D gene TRBD1, 5 bases. The germline V and J ends were trimmed by 8 bases and 6 bases, with 16 bases remaining between them. The CDR3 loop spans 13 amino acids. The germline CDR1 and CDR2 sequences are MGHRA and YSYEKL. CDR3 sequence: CASRFQGSPEAFF. In DNA, the CDR3 is TGCGCCAGCCGGTTCCAGGGTTCCCCTGAAGCTTTCTTT.

Concerning this clone: Relative to the germline gene, one junction end is altered; a read error may explain this. V and J are TRBV11-3 and TRBJ2-1, with D possibly being TRBD1 (6 bases). This CDR3 is 13 amino acids long. CDR1 is SGHNT, CDR2 YENEEA, per germline. Written as DNA, the CDR3 is TGTGCCAGCACTGGACAGAACTACAATGAGCCGTTCTTC. Translating it yields CASTGQNYNEPFF.

V usage is TRBV7-9 and J usage is TRBJ2-5, with D hard to call. Deletions cut 3 bases from V and 5 bases from J, with 7 bases between. Germline CDR1 reads SEHNR; CDR2 reads FQNEAQ (reference sequence). CDR3 length: 12 amino acids. The CDR3 region is CASSFVVETQYF. The CDR3 bases are TGTGCCAGCAGCTTTGTCGTTGAGACCCAGTACTTC. Combining the CDR3 with reference TRBV7-9 and TRBJ2-5 gives the whole variable domain DTGVSQNPRHKITKRGQNVTFRCDPISEHNRLYWYRQTLGQGPEFLTYFQNEAQLEKSRLLSDRFSAERPKGSFSTLEIQRTEQGDSAMYLCASSFVVETQYFGPGTRLLVL.

The chain combines TRBV19 with TRBJ1-1, with 10 bases matching TRBD1. V shed 4 bases and J 5 bases; nucleotides not matched to a gene: 10. Per germline, CDR1 LNHDA and CDR2 SQIVND (reference sequence). The CDR3 runs to 16 residues. The CDR3 nucleotides read TGTGCCAGTAGTAATCTGACAGGGGGCTTCGAGACTGAAGCTTTCTTT. Translating it yields CASSNLTGGFETEAFF.

This clone has a single count. V gene TRBV5-1 combines with J gene TRBJ1-2; D possibly corresponds to TRBD1 (5 bases). The CDR3 length is 15 residues. Per the germline V gene, CDR1 is SGHRS and CDR2 is YFSETQ. Trimming took 0 bases from V and 4 from J, leaving 13 bases between them. CDR3 sequence reads: CASSLALGGRYGYTF. The CDR3 DNA follows: TGCGCCAGCAGCTTGGCCCTCGGGGGTCGCTATGGCTACACCTTC.

The chain links TRBV21-1 to TRBJ1-1. TRBV21-1 is assigned pseudogene status. This CDR3 is built from 12 residues. The CDR3 sequence is CASSSEGPEAFF. CDR3 DNA sequence: TGTGCCAGCAGCAGCGAGGGCCCTGAAGCTTTCTTT.

This chain links TRBV6-1 with TRBJ1-2, with D perhaps matching TRBD1 (6 bases). Germline V CDR1 and CDR2: MNHNS, SASEGT. This CDR3 comprises 12 residues. V dropped 10 bases and J dropped 1 base, with 10 bases sitting between them. The CDR3 here is CATLDSNYGYTF. The CDR3, as DNA: TGTGCCACCTTGGACAGTAACTATGGCTACACCTTC.

This clone was counted once. This chain links TRBV28 with TRBJ1-1; D perhaps matches TRBD1 (6 bases). V lost 5 bases to trimming and J lost 8 bases, with 12 bases between them. In germline, CDR1 is MDHEN, CDR2 SYDVKM. The CDR3 has 12 residues. The chain's CDR3 is CASSRDTPEAFF. CDR3 bases: TGTGCCAGCAGTCGGGACACACCAGAAGCTTTCTTT.

The V and J genes are TRBV5-6 and TRBJ1-2; D may be TRBD1 (5 bases). Germline values: CDR1 SGHDT, CDR2 YYEEEE. V lost 0 bases and J 6 bases, leaving 12 bases between the germline ends. CDR3 length: 14 amino acids. For the CDR3, the DNA is TGTGCCAGCAGCTTGGAGCGGGGGAGGAATGGCTACACCTTC. Its protein product is CASSLERGRNGYTF. The full variable domain, rest sourced from reference TRBV5-6 and TRBJ1-2, is DAGVTQSPTHLIKTRGQQVTLRCSPKSGHDTVSWYQQALGQGPQFIFQYYEEEERQRGNFPDRFSGHQFPNYSSELNVNALLLGDSALYLCASSLERGRNGYTFGSGTRLTVV.

This chain uses TRBV19 with TRBJ2-1, with 7 positions matching TRBD1. The ends lost 6 bases at V and 7 bases at J; junction bases unmatched: 9. Germline loops: CDR1 LNHDA, CDR2 SQIVND (reference sequence). The CDR3 runs to 14 residues. CDR3 loop: CASSRQLQGNEQFF. CDR3 DNA sequence: TGTGCCAGTAGCCGACAATTACAGGGGAATGAGCAGTTCTTC.

The chain links TRBV19 to TRBJ2-7; TRBD1 aligns across 7 bases. Germline assignment: CDR1 LNHDA and CDR2 SQIVND (reference sequence). The CDR3 sequence is 14 residues long. Trimming at V came to 6 bases and at J to 4 bases, leaving 9 bases not matched to a gene. DNA for the CDR3: TGTGCCAGTAGGGGGCAAGGACAGGAGTACGAGCAGTACTTC. Its protein is CASRGQGQEYEQYF.

The chain carries TRBV11-2 and TRBJ1-1; D not certain. CDR3 size: 16 residues. V lost 4 bases and J lost 5, with 20 bases in between. Germline CDR1 and CDR2: SGHAT and FQNNGV. The CDR3 DNA reads as TGTGCCAGCAGCTCCGTGGGAGGCCCCGGAGGTACTGAAGCTTTCTTT. Protein sequence: CASSSVGGPGGTEAFF.

The chain recombines TRBV6-6 with TRBJ1-3, with TRBD1 matching 10 bases. J gave up 11 bases and V 5 bases, and 9 bases lay outside the gene matches. Germline V gene sequence: CDR1 MNHNY, CDR2 SVGAGI (reference sequence). The CDR3 has 14 amino acids. The CDR3 DNA reads TGTGCCAGCAGTCTTCTTGGGACAGGGGCGGCCATATATTTT. Its protein is CASSLLGTGAAIYF.

The chain links TRBV6-6 to TRBJ2-1; D is undetermined. Germline loops: CDR1 MNHNY, CDR2 SVGAGI (reference sequence). The CDR3 is made up of 14 amino acids. V lost 0 bases and J 6 bases, leaving 9 bases between the germline ends. The CDR3: CASSYSRLGNEQFF. DNA of the CDR3: TGTGCCAGCAGTTACTCGAGGTTAGGCAATGAGCAGTTCTTC.

This clone appeared once. This chain joins TRBV2 and TRBJ2-7; D is perhaps TRBD2 (6 bases). CDR3 length: 13 amino acids. Germline CDR1 and CDR2: SNHLY and FYNNEI. Deletions cut 2 bases from V and 11 bases from J, with 16 bases between. CDR3 loop: CASSEIGQASEYF. The CDR3 bases are TGTGCCAGCAGTGAAATCGGTCAGGCTAGCGAGTACTTC.

This chain links TRBV5-1 with TRBJ1-2; TRBD1 might be the D (6 bases). The CDR3 spans 15 residues. The germline V and J ends were trimmed by 1 base and 4 bases, with 14 bases remaining between them. CDR1 SGHRS and CDR2 YFSETQ come from the germline V gene. The CDR3 spells CASSLWNGGPYGYTF. The DNA for the CDR3 is TGCGCCAGCAGCTTGTGGAACGGGGGGCCCTATGGCTACACCTTC.

The rearrangement uses TRBV4-1 and TRBJ2-1; possibly TRBD2 for D (5 bases). CDR1 and CDR2 (germline): MGHRA, YSYEKL. The V end was cut by 1 base, the J end by 9 bases, with 10 bases between. The CDR3 consists of 13 residues. The CDR3 DNA follows: TGCGCCAGCAGCCAAGGTTCACGGGGTGAGCAGTTCTTC. Protein sequence: CASSQGSRGEQFF.

The V call is TRBV15, the J call TRBJ1-1; D is uncertain. The CDR3 contains 12 residues. CDR1 LNHNV and CDR2 YYDKDF come from the germline V gene (reference sequence). Trimming took 6 bases from V and 8 from J, leaving 13 bases between them. The CDR3 DNA reads as TGTGCCACCAGTACGCCCACGAGGGAAGCTTTCTTT. Translated: CATSTPTREAFF. The full variable domain, completed using reference TRBV15 and TRBJ1-1, is DAMVIQNPRYQVTQFGKPVTLSCSQTLNHNVMYWYQQKSSQAPKLLFHYYDKDFNNEADTPDNFQSRRPNTSFCFLDIRSPGLGDTAMYLCATSTPTREAFFGQGTRLTVV.

The gene calls are TRBV10-3 and TRBJ1-3; the D is unclear. The V and J ends lost 6 bases and 0 bases respectively, with 9 bases between them. Germline-derived CDR1 and CDR2 are ENHRY and SYGVKD. CDR3 length: 14 residues. This CDR3 is CAISRDYSGNTIYF. The DNA of the CDR3 is TGTGCCATCAGCCGAGATTACTCTGGAAACACCATATATTTT.

The chain employs TRBV5-1 and TRBJ2-1; D is possibly TRBD1 (6 bases). CDR3 size: 15 residues. CDR1 is SGHRS, CDR2 YFSETQ, per germline. V lost 6 bases to trimming and J lost 2 bases, with 15 bases between them. CDR3 residues: CASTYGGGAYNEQFF. The CDR3 DNA reads as TGCGCCAGCACCTATGGTGGGGGCGCCTACAATGAGCAGTTCTTC.

CDR3 bases: TGTGCCAGCAGCCCTGACACGAACACTGAAGCTTTCTTT. Protein product: CASSPDTNTEAFF. V is TRBV9 and J is TRBJ1-1; D gene ambiguous. Deletions cut 4 bases from V and 1 base from J, with 8 bases between. Germline CDR1 reads SGDLS; CDR2 reads YYNGEE. The CDR3 has 13 residues.

The chain employs TRBV7-9 and TRBJ2-7, with a tentative D call TRBD1 (6 bases). CDR3 length equals 13 residues. CDR1 and CDR2 from the germline V gene are SEHNR and FQNEAQ (reference sequence). V lost 3 bases and J 6 bases, leaving 12 bases between the germline ends. The CDR3 DNA reads TGTGCCAGCAGCTTTAGGTCAGGGGCCGAGCAGTACTTC. Protein product: CASSFRSGAEQYF. Filled out from reference TRBV7-9 and TRBJ2-7, the complete variable domain reads DTGVSQNPRHKITKRGQNVTFRCDPISEHNRLYWYRQTLGQGPEFLTYFQNEAQLEKSRLLSDRFSAERPKGSFSTLEIQRTEQGDSAMYLCASSFRSGAEQYFGPGTRLTVT.